One and the same sample provided the 14 T cell receptor beta chains below, sequenced in a study of technical replicates of blood from a few donors. Measured with immunoSEQ multiplex PCR; TCRdb has only the in-frame clones, and not every one. The sample lists 87,000 or so clones; 95% were seen once. Sequenced sample: T cells isolated from PBMCs. These receptors were taken from a human donor in good health.

The gene calls are TRBV30 and TRBJ2-7; 8 nucleotides align to TRBD1. The CDR3 sequence is 14 residues long. Germline CDR1 reads GTSNPN; CDR2 reads SVGIG (reference sequence). Trimming took 7 bases from V and 7 from J; bases not matched to a gene: 15. The CDR3 DNA is TGTGCCTCCCACGGCCGGCAGGGGGCTCTTGAGCAGTACTTC. Translation gives CASHGRQGALEQYF.

This rearrangement joins TRBV5-1 to TRBJ2-5, with 7 bases lining up with TRBD1. The germline gives CDR1 SGHRS, CDR2 YFSETQ. The CDR3 runs to 16 residues. Trimming at V came to 0 bases and at J to 2 bases, leaving 7 bases not matched to a gene. The DNA of the CDR3 is TGCGCCAGCAGCTTGGCCAAGTGGACAGGACAAGAGACCCAGTACTTC. Amino acid sequence: CASSLAKWTGQETQYF.

The rearrangement links TRBV11-2 to TRBJ2-1; maybe TRBD2 (6 bases). Germline V lookup: CDR1 SGHAT, CDR2 FQNNGV. This CDR3 contains 11 residues. With 3 bases removed from V and 12 bases from J, the gap between germline ends came to 9 bases. The CDR3 sequence is CASSFGGGQFF. CDR3 coding DNA: TGTGCCAGCAGCTTCGGGGGAGGGCAGTTCTTC.

The J gene is TRBJ2-7, the V gene TRBV7-2; D gene ambiguous. CDR1 SGHTA and CDR2 FQGNSA come from the germline V gene. The CDR3 is 15 amino acids. The V end lost 1 base, the J end lost 2 bases, and 12 bases lay between the germline ends. This chain's CDR3 is CASSLEVVPTYEQYF. The CDR3 DNA sequence: TGTGCCAGCAGCTTAGAAGTAGTACCGACCTACGAGCAGTACTTC.

The V gene is TRBV9, the J gene TRBJ2-1; maybe TRBD2 (6 bases). This CDR3 has 15 amino acids. Trimming left V 2 bases short and J 7 bases short, with 16 bases between. Germline V gene sequence: CDR1 SGDLS, CDR2 YYNGEE. CDR3 residues: CASSVIWGGLNEQFF. CDR3 in DNA: TGTGCCAGCAGCGTCATTTGGGGAGGATTAAATGAGCAGTTCTTC.

This sequence joins TRBV7-3 and TRBJ2-3; D remains ambiguous. The germline CDR1 and CDR2 sequences are SGHTA and FQGTGA. The CDR3 runs to 15 residues. V lost 0 bases and J lost 3, with 10 bases in between. The CDR3 reads CASSLTSAQTDTQYF. The CDR3 nucleotides read TGTGCCAGCAGCTTAACCAGCGCCCAGACAGATACGCAGTATTTT.

There are a few counts of this clone. This chain connects TRBV21-1 to TRBJ2-7; the D call TRBD2 from the table was never checked on the DNA. TRBV21-1 is assigned pseudogene status. The length of the CDR3 is 14 residues. The CDR3 DNA reads as TGTGCCAGCAGCCGGGGTCAGGTTCCCTACGAGCAGTACTTC. Protein product: CASSRGQVPYEQYF.

This chain links TRBV7-9 with TRBJ1-1; D call uncertain. This CDR3 is 15 amino acids long. V was pared by 3 bases and J by 3 bases, with 14 bases between. CDR1 SEHNR and CDR2 FQNEAQ come from the germline V gene (reference sequence). CDR3 amino acids: CASSFHPPADTEAFF. The CDR3 DNA follows: TGTGCCAGCAGCTTCCATCCCCCGGCGGACACTGAAGCTTTCTTT.

The chain couples TRBV7-6 to TRBJ2-1; tentatively, D is TRBD2 (5 bases). This CDR3 has 15 residues. Germline CDR1 reads SGHVS; CDR2 reads FNYEAQ. The V gene lost 5 bases and the J gene lost 8 bases, with 19 bases spanning the gap. The CDR3, as DNA: TGTGCCAGCAGCGACGGGATGAGGGAGATAGATGAGCAGTTCTTC. This encodes CASSDGMREIDEQFF.

The chain combines TRBV19 with TRBJ2-7; 10 bases are shared with TRBD2. Germline CDR1 LNHDA, CDR2 SQIVND (reference sequence). V gave up 6 bases and J gave up 1 base; unmatched junction bases: 3. This CDR3 has 14 residues. The CDR3: CASRASGRSYEQYF. For the CDR3, the DNA is TGTGCCAGTAGGGCTAGCGGGAGATCCTACGAGCAGTACTTC.

This sequence joins TRBV7-2 and TRBJ1-5, with 7 bases lining up with TRBD1. Trimming took 1 base from V and 6 from J; bases not matched to a gene: 6. Germline V gene sequence: CDR1 SGHTA, CDR2 FQGNSA. The CDR3 has 15 residues. CDR3 sequence (DNA): TGTGCCAGCAGCTTAGAGGGGGCGAGGAGTCAGCCCCAGCATTTT. Its translation is CASSLEGARSQPQHF. The variable domain in full, with the rest retrieved from reference TRBV7-2 and TRBJ1-5, is GAGVSQSPSNKVTEKGKDVELRCDPISGHTALYWYRQSLGQGLEFLIYFQGNSAPDKSGLPSDRFSAERTGGSVSTLTIQRTQQEDSAVYLCASSLEGARSQPQHFGDGTRLSIL.

This sequence joins TRBV19 and TRBJ1-2, with a tentative D call TRBD1 (6 bases). Deletions cut 2 bases from V and 6 bases from J, with 10 bases between. This CDR3 region has 13 residues. CDR1 and CDR2 (germline): LNHDA, SQIVND (reference sequence). The CDR3 sequence: CASSIQGMNGYTF. CDR3 nucleotide sequence: TGTGCCAGTAGTATACAGGGGATGAATGGCTACACCTTC.

For the CDR3, the DNA is TGTGCCAGTAGTATAGAGGGGGGGGACCGGGAGCAGTACTTC. It specifies CASSIEGGDREQYF. The chain employs TRBV19 and TRBJ2-7; TRBD2 matches at 7 bases. The CDR3 is 14 amino acids. Germline V gives CDR1 LNHDA, CDR2 SQIVND (reference sequence). Trimming at V came to 0 bases and at J to 7 bases, leaving 6 bases not matched to a gene.

This clone is a singleton in its sample. The gene calls are TRBV6-5 and TRBJ1-1; D is perhaps TRBD1 (6 bases). Germline-derived CDR1 and CDR2 are MNHEY and SVGAGI. The CDR3 extends over 11 amino acids. V lost 8 bases to trimming and J lost 10 bases, with 14 bases between them. In DNA, the CDR3 is TGTGCCAGCGGAGACCAGGGGAGAGCTTTCTTT. The encoded protein is CASGDQGRAFF.